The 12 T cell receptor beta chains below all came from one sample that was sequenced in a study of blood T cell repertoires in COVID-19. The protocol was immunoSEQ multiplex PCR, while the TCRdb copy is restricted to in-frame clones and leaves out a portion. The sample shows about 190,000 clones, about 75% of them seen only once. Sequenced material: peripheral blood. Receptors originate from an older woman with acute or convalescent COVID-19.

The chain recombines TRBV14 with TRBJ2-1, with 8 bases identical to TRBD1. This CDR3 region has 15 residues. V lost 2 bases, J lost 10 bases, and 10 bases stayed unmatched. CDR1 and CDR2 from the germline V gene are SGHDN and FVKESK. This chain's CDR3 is CASSQKSGQAKEQFF. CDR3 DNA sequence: TGTGCCAGCAGCCAAAAATCGGGACAGGCAAAAGAGCAGTTCTTC.

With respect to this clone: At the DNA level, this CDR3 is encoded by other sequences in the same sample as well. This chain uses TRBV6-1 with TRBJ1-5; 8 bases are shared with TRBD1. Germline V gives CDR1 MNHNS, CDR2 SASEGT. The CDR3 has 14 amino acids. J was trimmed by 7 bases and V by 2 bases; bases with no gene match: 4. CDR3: CASSESGGGQPQHF. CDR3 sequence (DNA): TGTGCCAGCAGTGAATCAGGGGGCGGACAGCCCCAGCATTTT.

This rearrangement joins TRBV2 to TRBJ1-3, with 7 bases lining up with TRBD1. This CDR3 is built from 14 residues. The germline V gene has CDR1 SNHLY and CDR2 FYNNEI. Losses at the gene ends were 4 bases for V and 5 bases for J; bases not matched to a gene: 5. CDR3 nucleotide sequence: TGTGCCAGCAGTGTACAGGGGACGAGAAACACCATATATTTT. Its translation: CASSVQGTRNTIYF.

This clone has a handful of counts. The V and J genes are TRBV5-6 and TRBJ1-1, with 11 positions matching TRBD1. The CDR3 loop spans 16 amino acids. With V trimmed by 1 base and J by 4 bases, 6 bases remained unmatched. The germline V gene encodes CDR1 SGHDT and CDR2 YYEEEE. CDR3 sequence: CASSLLGGTGGTEAFF. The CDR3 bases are TGTGCCAGCAGCTTGTTGGGCGGGACAGGGGGCACTGAAGCTTTCTTT.

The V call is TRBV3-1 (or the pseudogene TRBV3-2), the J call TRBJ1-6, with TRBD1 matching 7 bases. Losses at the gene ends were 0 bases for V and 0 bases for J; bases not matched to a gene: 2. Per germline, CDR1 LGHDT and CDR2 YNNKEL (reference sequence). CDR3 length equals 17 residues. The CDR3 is CASSQEGQLSYNSPLHF. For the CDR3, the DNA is TGTGCCAGCAGCCAAGAGGGACAGCTCTCCTATAATTCACCCCTCCACTTT.

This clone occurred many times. The CDR3 DNA sequence: TGTGCCAGCAGGAACATAGGTATGGGACTCCGAACCCAGTACTTC. Translated: CASRNIGMGLRTQYF. V and J are TRBV6-5 and TRBJ2-5; possibly TRBD2 for D (6 bases). The CDR3 is 15 amino acids. Germline V gene data show CDR1 as MNHEY and CDR2 as SVGAGI. Trimming pared 6 bases from V and 8 bases from J, leaving 22 bases between.

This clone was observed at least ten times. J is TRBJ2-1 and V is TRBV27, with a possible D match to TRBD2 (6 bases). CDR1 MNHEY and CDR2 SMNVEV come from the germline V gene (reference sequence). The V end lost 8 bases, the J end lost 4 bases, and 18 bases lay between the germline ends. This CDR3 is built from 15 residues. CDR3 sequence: CASGYGTLDYNEQFF. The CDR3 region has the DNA TGTGCCAGCGGGTACGGGACTCTCGATTACAATGAGCAGTTCTTC.

The chain's CDR3 is CASSLVVGDNEQFF. The CDR3 region has the DNA TGTGCCAGCAGCTTGGTGGTGGGAGACAATGAGCAGTTCTTC. This chain uses TRBV5-6 with TRBJ2-1, with D possibly being TRBD2 (5 bases). The V and J ends lost 0 bases and 5 bases respectively, with 9 bases between them. CDR3 length: 14 amino acids. Germline values: CDR1 SGHDT, CDR2 YYEEEE. Complete variable domain (other parts from reference TRBV5-6 and TRBJ2-1): DAGVTQSPTHLIKTRGQQVTLRCSPKSGHDTVSWYQQALGQGPQFIFQYYEEEERQRGNFPDRFSGHQFPNYSSELNVNALLLGDSALYLCASSLVVGDNEQFFGPGTRLTVL.

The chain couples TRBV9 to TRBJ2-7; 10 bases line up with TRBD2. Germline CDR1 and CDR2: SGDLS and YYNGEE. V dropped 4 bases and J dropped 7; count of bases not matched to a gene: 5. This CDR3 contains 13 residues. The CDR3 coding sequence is TGTGCCAGCAGCCGCGCACTAGCGGGAGAGCAGTACTTC. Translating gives CASSRALAGEQYF.

DNA for the CDR3: TGTGCCAGAAGCTTGTGGCATCTCGAGCAGTACTTC. Translated, it gives CARSLWHLEQYF. This chain links TRBV5-3 with TRBJ2-7; D is ambiguous. TRBV5-3 qualifies as an ORF whose function is uncertain. Trimming shortened V by 1 base and J by 6 bases, and 8 bases separated the two germline ends. The CDR3 is 12 residues long.

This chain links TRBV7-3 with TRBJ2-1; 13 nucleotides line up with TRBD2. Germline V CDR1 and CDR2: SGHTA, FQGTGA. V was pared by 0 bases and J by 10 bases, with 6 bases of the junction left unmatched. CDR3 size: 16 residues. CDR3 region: CASSLTRTSGGAEQFF. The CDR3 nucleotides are TGTGCCAGCAGCTTAACGAGGACTAGCGGGGGCGCCGAGCAGTTCTTC.

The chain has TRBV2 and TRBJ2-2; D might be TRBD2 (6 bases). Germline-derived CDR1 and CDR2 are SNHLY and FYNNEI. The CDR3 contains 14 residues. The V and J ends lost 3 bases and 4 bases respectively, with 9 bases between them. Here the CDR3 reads CASSELEGTGELFF. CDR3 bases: TGTGCCAGCAGTGAGTTGGAGGGCACCGGGGAGCTGTTTTTT.